This T cell receptor beta chain appears in the sequencing data of a study of blood T cell repertoires in COVID-19. Study information: In each case, the material was cDNA or gDNA derived from T cells, B-cell-depleted T cells, or PBMCs.

The germline CDR1 and CDR2 sequences are SEHNR and FQNEAQ (reference sequence). CDR3 length: 16 amino acids. Unmatched junction bases numbered 10, after V lost 5 bases and J lost 5 bases. Original analysis: Nucleated cell counts were estimated from reference gene primer amplification. Clones were sequenced by immunoSEQ multiplex PCR, and TCRdb holds only the in-frame ones, with some missing. Clonal size and the V and J genes are those of that table, whereas D and trimming came from the DNA. The table records a few hundred thousand clones, 75% to 90% of them present only once. The V gene is TRBV7-9, the J gene TRBJ2-1; the match to TRBD2 covers 9 bases. The sample consisted of peripheral blood. The origin of this receptor is a woman in her thirties or forties who had recovered from COVID-19. Written as DNA, the CDR3 is TGTGCCAGCAGCCAATTTAGCGGGAGACCCCACAATGAGCAGTTCTTC. Protein sequence: CASSQFSGRPHNEQFF.